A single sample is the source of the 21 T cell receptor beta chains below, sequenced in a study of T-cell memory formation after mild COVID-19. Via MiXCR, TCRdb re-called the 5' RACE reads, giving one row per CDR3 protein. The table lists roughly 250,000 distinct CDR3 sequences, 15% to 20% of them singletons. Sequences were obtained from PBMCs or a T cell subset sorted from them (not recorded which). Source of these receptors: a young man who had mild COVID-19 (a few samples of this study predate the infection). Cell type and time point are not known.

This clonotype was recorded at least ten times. The CDR3 bases are TGTGCCATCAGTGAGTCAAGACAGGGTTTCTCTGGAAACACCATATATTTT. Encoded protein: CAISESRQGFSGNTIYF. The rearrangement links TRBV10-3 to TRBJ1-3; TRBD1 aligns across 7 bases. The ends lost 0 bases at V and 0 bases at J; junction bases unmatched: 5. Germline CDR1 reads ENHRY; CDR2 reads SYGVKD. The CDR3 spans 17 residues.

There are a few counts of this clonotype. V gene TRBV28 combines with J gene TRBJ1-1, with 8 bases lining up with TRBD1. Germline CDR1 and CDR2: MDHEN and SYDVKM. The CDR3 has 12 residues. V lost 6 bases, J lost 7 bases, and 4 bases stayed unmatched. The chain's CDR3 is CASRLQGDEAFF. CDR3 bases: TGTGCCAGCAGGCTACAGGGGGATGAAGCTTTCTTT.

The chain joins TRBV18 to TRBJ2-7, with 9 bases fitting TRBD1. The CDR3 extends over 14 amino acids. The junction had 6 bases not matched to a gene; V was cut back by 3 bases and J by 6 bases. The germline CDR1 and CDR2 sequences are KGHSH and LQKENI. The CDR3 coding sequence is TGTGCCAGCTCACCGGACAGGGGAGTTAGCGAGCAGTACTTC. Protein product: CASSPDRGVSEQYF.

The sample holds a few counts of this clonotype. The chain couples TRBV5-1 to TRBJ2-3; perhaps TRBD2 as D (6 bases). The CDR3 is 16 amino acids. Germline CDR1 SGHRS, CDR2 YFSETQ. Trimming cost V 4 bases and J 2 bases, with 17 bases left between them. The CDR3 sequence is CASSAGSLGPTDTQYF. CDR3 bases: TGCGCCAGCAGCGCGGGATCTTTGGGGCCCACAGATACGCAGTATTTT.

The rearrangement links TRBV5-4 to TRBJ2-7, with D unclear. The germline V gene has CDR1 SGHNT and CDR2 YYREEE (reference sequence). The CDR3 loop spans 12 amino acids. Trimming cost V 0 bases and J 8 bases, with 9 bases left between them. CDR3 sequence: CASSLDGWQQYF. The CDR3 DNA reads TGTGCCAGCAGCTTGGACGGGTGGCAGCAGTACTTC.

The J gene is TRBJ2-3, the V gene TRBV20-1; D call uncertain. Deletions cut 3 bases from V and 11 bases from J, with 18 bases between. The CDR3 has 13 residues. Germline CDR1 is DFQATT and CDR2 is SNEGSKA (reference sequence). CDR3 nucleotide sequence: TGCAGTGCTAGCACGGCAGTTCCCAGGCGGCAGTATTTT. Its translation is CSASTAVPRRQYF.

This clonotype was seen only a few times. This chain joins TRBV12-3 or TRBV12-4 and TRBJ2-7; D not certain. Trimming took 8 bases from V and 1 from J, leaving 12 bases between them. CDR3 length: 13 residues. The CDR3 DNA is TGTGCCAGCCGGAACGGGCCGTCCTACGAGCAGTACTTC. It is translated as CASRNGPSYEQYF.

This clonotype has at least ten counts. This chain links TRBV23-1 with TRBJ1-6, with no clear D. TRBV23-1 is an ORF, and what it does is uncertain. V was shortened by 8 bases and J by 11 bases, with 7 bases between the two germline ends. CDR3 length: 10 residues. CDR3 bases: TGCGCCAGCCATCTGACACCCCTCCACTTT. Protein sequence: CASHLTPLHF.

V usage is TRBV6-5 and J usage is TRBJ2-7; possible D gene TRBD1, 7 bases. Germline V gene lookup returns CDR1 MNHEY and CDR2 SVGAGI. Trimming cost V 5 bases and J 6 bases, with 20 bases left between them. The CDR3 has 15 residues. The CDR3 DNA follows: TGTGCCAGCAGTAACATACAGGGGACTCTTGGCGAGCAGTACTTC. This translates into CASSNIQGTLGEQYF.

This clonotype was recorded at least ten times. CDR3 sequence reads: CASSVQVQETQYF. DNA for the CDR3: TGTGCCAGCAGCGTCCAGGTCCAAGAGACCCAGTACTTC. This chain connects TRBV9 to TRBJ2-5; D is uncertain. V was clipped by 2 bases and J by 1 base, with 6 bases between them. In germline, CDR1 is SGDLS, CDR2 YYNGEE. The CDR3 is 13 residues long.

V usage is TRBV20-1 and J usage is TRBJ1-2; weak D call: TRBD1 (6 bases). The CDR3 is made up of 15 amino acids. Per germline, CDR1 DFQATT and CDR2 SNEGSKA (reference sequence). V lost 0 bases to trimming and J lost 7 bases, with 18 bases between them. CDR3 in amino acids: CSARDRQGILRGYTF. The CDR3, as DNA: TGCAGTGCTAGAGATAGGCAGGGGATTCTTCGTGGCTACACCTTC.

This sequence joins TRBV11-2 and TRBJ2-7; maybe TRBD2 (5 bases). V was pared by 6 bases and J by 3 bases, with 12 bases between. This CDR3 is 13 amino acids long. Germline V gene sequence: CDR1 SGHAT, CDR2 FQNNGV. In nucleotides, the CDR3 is TGTGCCAGCAGGCCCCCGGGGAGCTACGAGCAGTACTTC. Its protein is CASRPPGSYEQYF. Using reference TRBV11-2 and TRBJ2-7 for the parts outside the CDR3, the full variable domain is EAGVAQSPRYKIIEKRQSVAFWCNPISGHATLYWYQQILGQGPKLLIQFQNNGVVDDSQLPKDRFSAERLKGVDSTLKIQPAKLEDSAVYLCASRPPGSYEQYFGPGTRLTVT.

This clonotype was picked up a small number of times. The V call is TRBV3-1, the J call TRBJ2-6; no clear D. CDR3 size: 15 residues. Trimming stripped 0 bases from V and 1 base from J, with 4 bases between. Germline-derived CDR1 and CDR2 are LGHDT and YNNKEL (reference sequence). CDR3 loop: CASSQDMSGANVLTF. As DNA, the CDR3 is TGTGCCAGCAGCCAAGATATGTCTGGGGCCAACGTCCTGACTTTC. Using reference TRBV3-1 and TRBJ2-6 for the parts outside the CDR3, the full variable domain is DTAVSQTPKYLVTQMGNDKSIKCEQNLGHDTMYWYKQDSKKFLKIMFSYNNKELIINETVPNRFSPKSPDKAHLNLHINSLELGDSAVYFCASSQDMSGANVLTFGAGSRLTVL.

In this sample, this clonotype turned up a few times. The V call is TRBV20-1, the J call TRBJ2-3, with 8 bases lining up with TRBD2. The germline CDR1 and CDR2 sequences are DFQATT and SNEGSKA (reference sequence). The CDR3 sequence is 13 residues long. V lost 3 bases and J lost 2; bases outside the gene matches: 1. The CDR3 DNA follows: TGCAGTGCTAGCGGGGGGGCCACAGATACGCAGTATTTT. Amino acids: CSASGGATDTQYF.

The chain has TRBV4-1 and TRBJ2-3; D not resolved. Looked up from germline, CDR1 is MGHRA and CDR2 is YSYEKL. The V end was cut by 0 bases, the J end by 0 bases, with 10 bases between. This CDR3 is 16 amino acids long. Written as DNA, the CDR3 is TGCGCCAGCAGCCAAGAATGGATCCCTAGCACAGATACGCAGTATTTT. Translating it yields CASSQEWIPSTDTQYF.

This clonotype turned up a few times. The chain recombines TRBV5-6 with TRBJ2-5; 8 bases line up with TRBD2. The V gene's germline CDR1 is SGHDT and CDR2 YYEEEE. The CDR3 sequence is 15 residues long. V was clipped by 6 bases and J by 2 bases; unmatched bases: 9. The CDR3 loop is CASTRLAPQQETQYF. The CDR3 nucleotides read TGTGCCAGCACCCGACTAGCGCCCCAACAAGAGACCCAGTACTTC.

The CDR3, as DNA: TGTGCCATCAGTGAAGGGCAGGGGGCATGGGAGCAGTTCTTC. It is translated as CAISEGQGAWEQFF. The V gene is TRBV10-3, the J gene TRBJ2-1; 8 bases are a match to TRBD1. The CDR3 spans 14 residues. Per the germline V gene, CDR1 is ENHRY and CDR2 is SYGVKD. Trimming cost V 3 bases and J 10 bases; bases outside gene matches: 8.

The CDR3: CSVEPGTSGGNEQFF. The CDR3 DNA follows: TGCAGCGTGGAACCCGGGACTAGCGGGGGCAATGAGCAGTTCTTC. The chain has TRBV29-1 and TRBJ2-1; 14 bases align to TRBD2. This CDR3 spans 15 amino acids. Per germline, CDR1 SQVTM and CDR2 ANQGSEA. Trimming cost V 6 bases and J 6 bases; bases outside gene matches: 7.

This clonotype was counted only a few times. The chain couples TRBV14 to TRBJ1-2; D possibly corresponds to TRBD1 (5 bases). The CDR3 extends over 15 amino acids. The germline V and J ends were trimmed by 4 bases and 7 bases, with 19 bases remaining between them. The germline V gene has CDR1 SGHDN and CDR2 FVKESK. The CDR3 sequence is CASSPSYGQGVGYTF. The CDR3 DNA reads TGTGCCAGCAGCCCGTCGTACGGCCAGGGCGTTGGCTACACCTTC.

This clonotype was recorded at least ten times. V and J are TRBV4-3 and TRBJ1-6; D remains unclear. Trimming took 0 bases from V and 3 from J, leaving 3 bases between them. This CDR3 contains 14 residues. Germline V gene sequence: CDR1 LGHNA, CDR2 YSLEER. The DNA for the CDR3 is TGCGCCAGCAGCCAAGAGGACTATAATTCACCCCTCCACTTT. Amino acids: CASSQEDYNSPLHF.

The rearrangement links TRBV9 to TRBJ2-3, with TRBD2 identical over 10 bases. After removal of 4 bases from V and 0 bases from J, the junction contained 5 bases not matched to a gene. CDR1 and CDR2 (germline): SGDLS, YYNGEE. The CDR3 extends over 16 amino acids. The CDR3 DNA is TGTGCCAGCAGCCTGCAGCGGGGGGGGAGCACAGATACGCAGTATTTT. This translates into CASSLQRGGSTDTQYF.